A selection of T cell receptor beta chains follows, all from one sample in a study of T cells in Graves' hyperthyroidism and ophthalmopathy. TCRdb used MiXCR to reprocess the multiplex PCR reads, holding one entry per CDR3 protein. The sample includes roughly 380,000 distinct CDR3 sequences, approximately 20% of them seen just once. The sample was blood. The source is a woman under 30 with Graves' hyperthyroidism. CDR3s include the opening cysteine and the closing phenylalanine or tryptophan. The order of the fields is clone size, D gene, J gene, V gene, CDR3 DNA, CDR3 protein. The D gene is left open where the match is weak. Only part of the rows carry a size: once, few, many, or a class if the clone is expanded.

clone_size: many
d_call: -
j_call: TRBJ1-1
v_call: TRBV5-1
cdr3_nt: TGCGCCAGCAGCTTGGAGCATGGGAGCACTGAAGCTTTCTTT
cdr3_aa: CASSLEHGSTEAFF

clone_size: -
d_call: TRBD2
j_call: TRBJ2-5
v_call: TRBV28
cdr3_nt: TGTGCCAGCAGTCCAGAGACTAGCGGGGGAGAGACCCAGTACTTC
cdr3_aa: CASSPETSGGETQYF

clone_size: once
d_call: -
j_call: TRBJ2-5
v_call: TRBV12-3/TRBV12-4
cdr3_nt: TGTGCCAGCAGCGAGGCAAACCAAGAGACCCAGTACTTC
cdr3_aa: CASSEANQETQYF

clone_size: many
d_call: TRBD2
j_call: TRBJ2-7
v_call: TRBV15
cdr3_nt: TGTGCCACCAGCAGAGACGGGACTAGCGGGGGGTACGAGCAGTACTTC
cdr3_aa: CATSRDGTSGGYEQYF

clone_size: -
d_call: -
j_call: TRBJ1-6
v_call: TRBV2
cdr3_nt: TGTGCCAGCAGTCCAGAGTCTGAGAATTCACCCCTCCACTTT
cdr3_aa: CASSPESENSPLHF

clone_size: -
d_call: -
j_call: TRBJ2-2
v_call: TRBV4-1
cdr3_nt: TGCGCCAGCAGCCAAGAGGTCAGGGCCACCGGGGAGCTGTTTTTT
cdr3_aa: CASSQEVRATGELFF

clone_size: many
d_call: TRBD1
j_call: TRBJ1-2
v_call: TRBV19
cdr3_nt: TGTGCCAGTAACCTCCGGGGGACAGACTATGGCTACACCTTC
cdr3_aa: CASNLRGTDYGYTF

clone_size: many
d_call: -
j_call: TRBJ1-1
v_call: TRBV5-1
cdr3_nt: TGCGCCAGCAGCTTGATTGGTGGTGAAGCTTTCTTT
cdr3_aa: CASSLIGGEAFF

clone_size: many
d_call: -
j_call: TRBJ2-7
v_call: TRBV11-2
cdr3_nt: TGTGCCAGCAGCTTCGGGGTCTCCTACGAGCAGTACTTC
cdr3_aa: CASSFGVSYEQYF

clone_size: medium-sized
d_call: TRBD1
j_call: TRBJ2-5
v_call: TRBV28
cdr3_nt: TGTGCCAGCAGCTCACCCAGGGGGTTCCAAGAGACCCAGTACTTC
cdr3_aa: CASSSPRGFQETQYF

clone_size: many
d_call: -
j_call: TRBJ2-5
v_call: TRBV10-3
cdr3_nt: TGTGCCATCAGTGCCCGCCAACTAGACTCAAAACAAGAGACCCAGTACTTC
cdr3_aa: CAISARQLDSKQETQYF

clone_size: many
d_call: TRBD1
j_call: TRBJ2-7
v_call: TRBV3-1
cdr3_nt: TGTGCCAGCAGCCATCGGGACAGGGTTAGCTACGAGCAGTACTTC
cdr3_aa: CASSHRDRVSYEQYF

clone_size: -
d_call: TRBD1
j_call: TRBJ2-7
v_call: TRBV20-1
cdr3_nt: TGCAGTGCTCGCAGGACAGGGGACTCCTACGAGCAGTACTTC
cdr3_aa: CSARRTGDSYEQYF

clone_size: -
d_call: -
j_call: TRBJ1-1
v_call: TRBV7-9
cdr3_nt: TGTGCCAGCAGCTTAGGTCAGAATTTTGAAGCTTTCTTT
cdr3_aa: CASSLGQNFEAFF

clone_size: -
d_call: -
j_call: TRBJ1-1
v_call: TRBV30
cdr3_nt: TGTGCCTGGAGTGTACTTAGCCGGCCGAGGACTGAAGCTTTCTTT
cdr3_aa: CAWSVLSRPRTEAFF

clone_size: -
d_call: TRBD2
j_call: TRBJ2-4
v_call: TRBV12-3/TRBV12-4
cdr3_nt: TGTGGCAGCATTAGCGGGGGGGCCAAAAACATTCAGTACTTC
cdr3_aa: CGSISGGAKNIQYF

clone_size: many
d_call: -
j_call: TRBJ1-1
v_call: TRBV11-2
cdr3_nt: TGTGCCAGCAGCTTTAGATGGGGATTCACTGAAGCTTTCTTT
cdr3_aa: CASSFRWGFTEAFF

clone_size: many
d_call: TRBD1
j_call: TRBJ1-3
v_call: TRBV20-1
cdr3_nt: TGCAGTGCTAGACCCCAGGGGGCCAGAAACACCATATATTTT
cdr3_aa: CSARPQGARNTIYF

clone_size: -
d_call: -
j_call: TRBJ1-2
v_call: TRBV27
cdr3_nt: TGTGCCAGCAGTTTACAGGAAGGGTATGGCTACACCTTC
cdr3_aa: CASSLQEGYGYTF

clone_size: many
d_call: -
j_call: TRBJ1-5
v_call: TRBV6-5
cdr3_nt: TGTGCCAGCAGCCCGGTGGGGTGGCAGCCCCAGCATTTT
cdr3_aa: CASSPVGWQPQHF

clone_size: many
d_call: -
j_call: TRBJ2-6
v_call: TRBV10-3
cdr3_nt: TGTGCCAGTCAGGGGACCTACTCTGGGGCCAACGTCCTGACTTTC
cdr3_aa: CASQGTYSGANVLTF

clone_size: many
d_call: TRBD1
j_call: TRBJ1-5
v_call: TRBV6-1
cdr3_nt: TGTGCCAGCAGTATCGGGACAGGGGGTGGGCGGTCGTCATTT
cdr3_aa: CASSIGTGGGRSSF

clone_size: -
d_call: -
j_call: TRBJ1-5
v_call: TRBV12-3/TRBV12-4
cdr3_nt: TGTGCCAGCAGTTTAATGCGGGGTGATCGCAATCAGCCCCAGCATTTT
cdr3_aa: CASSLMRGDRNQPQHF

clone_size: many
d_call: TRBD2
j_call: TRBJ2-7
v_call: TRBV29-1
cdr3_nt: TGCAGCGTCCGGGACTACAGCTCCTACGAGCAGTACTTC
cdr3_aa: CSVRDYSSYEQYF

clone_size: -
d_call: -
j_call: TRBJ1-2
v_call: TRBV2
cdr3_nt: TGTGCTTCACACTCAGATCGGACAGCTCCCTCGGGGGGCTACACCTTC
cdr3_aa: CASHSDRTAPSGGYTF

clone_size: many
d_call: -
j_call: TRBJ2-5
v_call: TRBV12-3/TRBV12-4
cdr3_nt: TGTGCCAGCGTGGGGGTTGGAGAGACCCAGTACTTC
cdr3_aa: CASVGVGETQYF

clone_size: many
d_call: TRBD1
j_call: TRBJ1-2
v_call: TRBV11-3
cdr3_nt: TGTGCCAGCAGCTCCCCGACAGGGTCGTTCCTCCTTGGGGGCTACACCTTC
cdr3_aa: CASSSPTGSFLLGGYTF

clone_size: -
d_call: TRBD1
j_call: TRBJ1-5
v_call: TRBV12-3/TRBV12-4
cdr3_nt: TGTGCCAGCAGAGCAGGGGGCGGAAATCAGCCCCAGCATTTT
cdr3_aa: CASRAGGGNQPQHF

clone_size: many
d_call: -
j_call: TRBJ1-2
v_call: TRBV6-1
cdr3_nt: TGTGCCAGCAGCCTCATACCGGCATCTACTAACTATGGCTACACCTTC
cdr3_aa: CASSLIPASTNYGYTF

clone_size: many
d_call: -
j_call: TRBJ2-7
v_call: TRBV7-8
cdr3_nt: TGTGCCAGCAGCATGGACTACGAGCAGTACTTC
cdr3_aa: CASSMDYEQYF

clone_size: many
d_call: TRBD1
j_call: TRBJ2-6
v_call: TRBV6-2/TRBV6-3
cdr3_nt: TGTGCCAGCAGTAGCAACAGGGGGTCTGGGGCCAACGTCCTGACTTTC
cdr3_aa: CASSSNRGSGANVLTF